The sample holds a few counts of the clone carrying this T cell receptor (beta chain). Its antigen is not known. Everyone who donated was a healthy Caucasian. This entry comes from a study of identical twins. TCRdb re-analysed the 5' RACE reads in MiXCR, keeping a single row per CDR3 protein. The table records a few hundred thousand distinct CDR3 sequences, more than 9% of them present only once. Study outcomes and limitations: The study found weaker excess twin sharing in beta out-of-frame sequences. Clonotypes of the beta chain that were abundant in cord blood carried fewer insertions (memory repertoires showed none).

The TCR comes from a man in his fifties in good health. What was sequenced was memory T cells sorted from blood.

DNA of the CDR3: TGTGCCAGCAGCCGTGATACTAGTGAGCAGTACTTC. Translating gives CASSRDTSEQYF. The chain is built from TRBV7-9 and TRBJ2-7; a weak D match, TRBD2 (5 bases). Deletions cut 5 bases from V and 7 bases from J, with 12 bases between. Germline V gene data show CDR1 as SEHNR and CDR2 as FQNEAQ (reference sequence). This CDR3 is built from 12 residues.